This T cell receptor (beta chain) was identified in a study of blood T cell repertoires in COVID-19. Whole-study context: The analysed material was cDNA or gDNA that came from T cells, B-cell-depleted T cells, or PBMCs.

Some clones are missing from TCRdb's copy, which holds only in-frame ones; the method was immunoSEQ multiplex PCR. The profile shows more than 400,000 clones, roughly 85% of them singletons. The CDR3 sequence is 15 residues long. Per germline, CDR1 GTSNPN and CDR2 SVGIG (reference sequence). V gave up 5 bases and J gave up 6 bases; unmatched junction bases: 8. Sequenced input: peripheral blood. The source is a human donor in a cohort sampled during active COVID-19. The V gene is TRBV30, the J gene TRBJ2-2, with 11 bases fitting TRBD1. The CDR3 nucleotides are TGTGCCTGGCTAAAGGGACAGGGGGTGGCCGGGGAGCTGTTTTTT. Translating it yields CAWLKGQGVAGELFF.